Reported below is one TCR beta chain. 5'RACE template switching with UMIs generated TCR beta cDNA. No DNA is given; TCRdb re-called the 5' RACE reads and lists each CDR3 protein once. Across fewer than 200,000 distinct CDR3 sequences, the top ten clones capture roughly 18% of the sample. This CDR3 contains 16 residues. Germline V gene sequence: CDR1 DFQATT, CDR2 SNEGSKA (reference sequence). The data belong to a study of T cells expressing NK-cell markers. Study background: Seropositivity for HCMV was found in seven of the eight sequenced donors, with one seronegative.

This TCR was sampled from a woman between 18 and 70 years old in good health. The sequencing sample was made of blood T cells: a sorted CD56 or NKG2C T cell subset, CD4+ or CD8+ T cells, or bulk PBMC T cells (not recorded which). V usage is TRBV20-1 and J usage is TRBJ1-3. The CDR3 region is CSAWSPGRPSGNTIYF.